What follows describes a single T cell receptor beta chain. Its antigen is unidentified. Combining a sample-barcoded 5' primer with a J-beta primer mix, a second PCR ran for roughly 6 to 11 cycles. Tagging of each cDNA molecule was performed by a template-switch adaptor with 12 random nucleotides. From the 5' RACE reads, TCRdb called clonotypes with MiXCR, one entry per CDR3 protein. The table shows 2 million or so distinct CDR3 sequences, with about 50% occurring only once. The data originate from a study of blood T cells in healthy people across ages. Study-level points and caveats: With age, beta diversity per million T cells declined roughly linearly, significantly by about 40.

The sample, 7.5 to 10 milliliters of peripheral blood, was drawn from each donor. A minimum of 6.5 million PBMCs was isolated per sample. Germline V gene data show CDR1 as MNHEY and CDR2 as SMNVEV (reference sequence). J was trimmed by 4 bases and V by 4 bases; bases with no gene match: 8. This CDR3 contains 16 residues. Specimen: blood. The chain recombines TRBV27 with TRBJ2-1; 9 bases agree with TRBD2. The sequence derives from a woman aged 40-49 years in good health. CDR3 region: CASSSLAGQRYNEQFF. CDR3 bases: TGTGCCAGCAGTTCCCTAGCGGGGCAAAGGTACAATGAGCAGTTCTTC.